One and the same sample provided the 4 T cell receptor beta chains below, sequenced in a study of blood T cells in healthy people across ages. Through a sample-barcoded 5' primer and a J-beta primer mix, a second PCR was run for roughly 7 to 12 cycles. TCRdb redid the calling of the 5' RACE reads with MiXCR, one entry per CDR3 protein. Here the sample spans about 1.7 million distinct CDR3 sequences, 28% being singletons. The sequencing sample was made of blood. Receptors originate from a woman aged 30 to 39 in good health.

This rearrangement joins TRBV27 to TRBJ1-5; D gene unclear. V was shortened by 2 bases and J by 5 bases, with 13 bases between the two germline ends. The CDR3 consists of 15 residues. Germline CDR1 and CDR2: MNHEY and SMNVEV (reference sequence). The CDR3 coding sequence is TGTGCCAGCAGTTTAAGGTGGCGTGGCTATCAGCCCCAGCATTTT. Amino acids: CASSLRWRGYQPQHF.

The chain has TRBV5-1 and TRBJ2-3; TRBD2 matches at 7 bases. Germline trimming cut 6 bases from V and 2 bases from J; bases unmatched to any gene: 6. This CDR3 comprises 14 residues. The germline V gene encodes CDR1 SGHRS and CDR2 YFSETQ. CDR3 amino acids: CASKASGATDTQYF. The DNA of the CDR3 is TGCGCCAGCAAGGCTAGCGGAGCCACAGATACGCAGTATTTT.

The chain uses TRBV10-3 and TRBJ1-1; D perhaps matches TRBD1 (5 bases). The V gene's germline CDR1 is ENHRY and CDR2 SYGVKD. The germline V and J ends were trimmed by 10 bases and 0 bases, with 21 bases remaining between them. The CDR3 spans 16 residues. CDR3 in DNA: TGTGCCACCGCTAGGGGCCCCGGAGGGATGAACACTGAAGCTTTCTTT. The encoded protein is CATARGPGGMNTEAFF.

The genes are TRBV10-3 and TRBJ2-7; a weak D match, TRBD2 (5 bases). Germline V lookup: CDR1 ENHRY, CDR2 SYGVKD. V was shortened by 3 bases and J by 6 bases, with 15 bases between the two germline ends. This CDR3 region has 14 residues. CDR3 sequence reads: CAISDSGGPGEQYF. Here the CDR3 DNA reads TGTGCCATCAGTGACTCCGGCGGGCCAGGCGAGCAGTACTTC.